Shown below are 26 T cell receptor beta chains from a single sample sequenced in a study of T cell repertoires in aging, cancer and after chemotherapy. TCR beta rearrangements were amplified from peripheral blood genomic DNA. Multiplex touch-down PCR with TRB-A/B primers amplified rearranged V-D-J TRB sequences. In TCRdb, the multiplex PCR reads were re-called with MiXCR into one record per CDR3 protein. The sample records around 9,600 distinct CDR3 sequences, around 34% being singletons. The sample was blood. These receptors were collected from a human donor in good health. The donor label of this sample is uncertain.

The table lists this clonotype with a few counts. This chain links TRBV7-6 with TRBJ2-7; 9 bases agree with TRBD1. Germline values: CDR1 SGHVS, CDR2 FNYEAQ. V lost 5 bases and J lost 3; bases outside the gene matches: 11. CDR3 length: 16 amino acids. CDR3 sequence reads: CASSPAPGQGYYEQYF. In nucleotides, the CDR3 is TGTGCCAGCAGCCCTGCCCCAGGACAGGGGTACTACGAGCAGTACTTC. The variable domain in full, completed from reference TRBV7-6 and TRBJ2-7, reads GAGVSQSPRYKVTKRGQDVALRCDPISGHVSLYWYRQALGQGPEFLTYFNYEAQQDKSGLPNDRFSAERPEGSISTLTIQRTEQRDSAMYRCASSPAPGQGYYEQYFGPGTRLTVT.

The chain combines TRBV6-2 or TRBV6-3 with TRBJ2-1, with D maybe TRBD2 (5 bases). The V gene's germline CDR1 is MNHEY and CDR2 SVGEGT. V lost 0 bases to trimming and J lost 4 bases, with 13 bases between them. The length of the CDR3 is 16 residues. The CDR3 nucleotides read TGTGCCAGCAGTTACTCGAGGAATCGGGGTTACAATGAGCAGTTCTTC. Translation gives CASSYSRNRGYNEQFF.

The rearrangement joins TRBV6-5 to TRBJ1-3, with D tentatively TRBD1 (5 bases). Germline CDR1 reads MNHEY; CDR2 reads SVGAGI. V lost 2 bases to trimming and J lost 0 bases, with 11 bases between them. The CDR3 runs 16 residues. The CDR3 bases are TGTGCCAGCAGTTACGGGGCGGGAGCCTCTGGAAACACCATATATTTT. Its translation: CASSYGAGASGNTIYF.

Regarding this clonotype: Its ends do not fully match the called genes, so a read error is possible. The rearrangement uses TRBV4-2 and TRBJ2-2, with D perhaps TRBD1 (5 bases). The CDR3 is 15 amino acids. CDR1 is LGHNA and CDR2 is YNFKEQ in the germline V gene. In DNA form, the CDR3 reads TGCGCCAGCAGCTCTAGGGGCCCGGACACCGGGGAGCTGTTTTTT. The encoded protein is CASSSRGPDTGELFF.

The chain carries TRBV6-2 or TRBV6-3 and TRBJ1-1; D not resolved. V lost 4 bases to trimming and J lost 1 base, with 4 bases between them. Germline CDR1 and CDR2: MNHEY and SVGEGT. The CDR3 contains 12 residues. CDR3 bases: TGTGCCAGCAGTTCTCGGAACACTGAAGCTTTCTTT. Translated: CASSSRNTEAFF.

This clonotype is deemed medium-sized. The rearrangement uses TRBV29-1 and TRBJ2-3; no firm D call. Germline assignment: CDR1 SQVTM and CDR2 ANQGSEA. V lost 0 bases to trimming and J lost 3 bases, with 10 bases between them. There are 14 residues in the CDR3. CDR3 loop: CSVEDIRKTDTQYF. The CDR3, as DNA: TGCAGCGTTGAAGATATCCGGAAAACAGATACGCAGTATTTT.

In DNA, the CDR3 is TGTGCCAGTAGTATCCGATCTGGAAACACCATATATTTT. Its translation: CASSIRSGNTIYF. The chain employs TRBV19 and TRBJ1-3; D is undetermined. Germline V gives CDR1 LNHDA, CDR2 SQIVND (reference sequence). This CDR3 is 13 amino acids long. Trimming shortened V by 3 bases and J by 1 base, and 4 bases separated the two germline ends.

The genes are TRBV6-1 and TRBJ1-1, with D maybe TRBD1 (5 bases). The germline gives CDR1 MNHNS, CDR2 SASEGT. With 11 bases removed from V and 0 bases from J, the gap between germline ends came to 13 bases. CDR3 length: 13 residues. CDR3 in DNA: TGTGCCGGGGGGAACAGCTTGAACACTGAAGCTTTCTTT. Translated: CAGGNSLNTEAFF.

The CDR3 here is CANHRVYGYTF. CDR3 DNA sequence: TGTGCCAACCACAGGGTATATGGCTACACCTTC. The rearrangement uses TRBV6-4 and TRBJ1-2, with D possibly TRBD1 on 6 matching bases. Germline V gene data show CDR1 as MRHNA and CDR2 as SNTAGT. The V and J ends lost 10 bases and 5 bases respectively, with 11 bases between them. This CDR3 comprises 11 residues.

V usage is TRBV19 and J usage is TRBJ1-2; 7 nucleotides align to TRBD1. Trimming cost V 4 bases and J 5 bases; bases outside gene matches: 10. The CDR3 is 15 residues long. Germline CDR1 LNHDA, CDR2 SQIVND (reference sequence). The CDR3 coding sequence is TGTGCCAGTAGTAGAGAGACAGGGCTGATTTATGGCTACACCTTC. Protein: CASSRETGLIYGYTF.

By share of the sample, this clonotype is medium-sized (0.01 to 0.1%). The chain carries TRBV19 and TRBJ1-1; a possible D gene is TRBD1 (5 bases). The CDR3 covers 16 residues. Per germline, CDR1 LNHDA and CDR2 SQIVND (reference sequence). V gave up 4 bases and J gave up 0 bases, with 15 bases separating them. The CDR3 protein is CASSSWRRGVNTEAFF. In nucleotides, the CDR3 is TGTGCCAGTAGTAGCTGGAGGAGGGGCGTGAACACTGAAGCTTTCTTT.

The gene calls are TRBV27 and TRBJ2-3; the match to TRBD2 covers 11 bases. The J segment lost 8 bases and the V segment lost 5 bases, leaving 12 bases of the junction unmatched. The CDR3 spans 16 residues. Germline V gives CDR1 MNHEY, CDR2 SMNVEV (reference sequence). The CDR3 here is CASSPLLAGGPITQYF. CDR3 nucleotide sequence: TGTGCCAGCAGTCCACTCCTAGCGGGGGGCCCCATTACGCAGTATTTT.

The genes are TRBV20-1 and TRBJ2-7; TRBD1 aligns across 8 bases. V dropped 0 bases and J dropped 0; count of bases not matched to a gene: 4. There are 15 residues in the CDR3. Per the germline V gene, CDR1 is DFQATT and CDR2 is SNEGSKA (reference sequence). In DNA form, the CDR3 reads TGCAGTGCTAGAGACCGACAGGGGAGCTCCTACGAGCAGTACTTC. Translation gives CSARDRQGSSYEQYF.

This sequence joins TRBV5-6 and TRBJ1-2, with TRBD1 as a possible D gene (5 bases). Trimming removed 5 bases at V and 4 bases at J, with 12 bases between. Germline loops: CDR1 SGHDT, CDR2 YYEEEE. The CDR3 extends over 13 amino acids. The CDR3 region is CASSTTGVYGYTF. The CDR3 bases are TGTGCCAGCAGTACCACAGGAGTCTATGGCTACACCTTC.

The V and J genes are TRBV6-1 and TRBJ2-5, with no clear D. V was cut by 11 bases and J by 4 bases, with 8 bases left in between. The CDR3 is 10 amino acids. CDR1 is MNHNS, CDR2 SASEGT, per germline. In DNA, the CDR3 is TGTGCCCTGGCGAGAGAGACCCAGTACTTC. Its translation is CALARETQYF.

The CDR3 DNA reads as TGTGCCTGGTCGAAGACAGCCACCTTCACAGATACGCAGTATTTT. The encoded protein is CAWSKTATFTDTQYF. This rearrangement joins TRBV30 to TRBJ2-3, with a possible D match to TRBD1 (5 bases). Germline-derived CDR1 and CDR2 are GTSNPN and SVGIG (reference sequence). The CDR3 sequence is 15 residues long. Trimming removed 5 bases at V and 2 bases at J, with 17 bases between. Variable domain in full (rest from reference TRBV30 and TRBJ2-3): SQTIHQWPATLVQPVGSPLSLECTVEGTSNPNLYWYRQAAGRGLQLLFYSVGIGQISSEVPQNLSASRPQDRQFILSSKKLLLSDSGFYLCAWSKTATFTDTQYFGPGTRLTVL.

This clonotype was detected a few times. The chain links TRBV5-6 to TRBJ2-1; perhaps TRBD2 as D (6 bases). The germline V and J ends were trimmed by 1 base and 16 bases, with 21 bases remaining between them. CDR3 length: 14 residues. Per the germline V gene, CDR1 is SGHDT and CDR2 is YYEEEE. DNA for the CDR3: TGTGCCAGCAGCTTGAGGGGCGAGACTAGGCACCTTTTCTTC. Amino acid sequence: CASSLRGETRHLFF.

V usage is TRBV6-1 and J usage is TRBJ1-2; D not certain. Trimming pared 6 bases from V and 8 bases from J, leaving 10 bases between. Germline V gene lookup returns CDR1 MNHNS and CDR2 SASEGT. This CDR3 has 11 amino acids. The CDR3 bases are TGTGCCAGCAGCGCTCTTCAGGGCTACACCTTC. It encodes CASSALQGYTF.

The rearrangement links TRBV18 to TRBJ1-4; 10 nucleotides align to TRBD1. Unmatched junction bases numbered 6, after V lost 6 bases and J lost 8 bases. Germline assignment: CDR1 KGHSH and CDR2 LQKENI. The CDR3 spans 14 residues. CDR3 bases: TGTGCCAGCTCCCCCGGGACAGGGGCCGAAAAACTGTTTTTT. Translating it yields CASSPGTGAEKLFF.

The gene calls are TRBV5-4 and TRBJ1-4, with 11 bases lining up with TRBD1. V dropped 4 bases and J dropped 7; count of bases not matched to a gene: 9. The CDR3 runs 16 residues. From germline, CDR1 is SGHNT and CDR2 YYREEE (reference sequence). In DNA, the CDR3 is TGTGCCAGCAGCCTGACTTCCGGGACAGGGGGTGAAAAACTGTTTTTT. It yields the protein CASSLTSGTGGEKLFF.

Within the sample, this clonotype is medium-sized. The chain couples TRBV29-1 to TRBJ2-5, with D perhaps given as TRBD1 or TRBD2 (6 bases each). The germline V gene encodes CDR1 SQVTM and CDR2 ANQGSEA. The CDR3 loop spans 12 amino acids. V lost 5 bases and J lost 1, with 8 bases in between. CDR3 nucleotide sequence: TGCAGCGTTCGGGGGCCCCAAGAGACCCAGTACTTC. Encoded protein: CSVRGPQETQYF.

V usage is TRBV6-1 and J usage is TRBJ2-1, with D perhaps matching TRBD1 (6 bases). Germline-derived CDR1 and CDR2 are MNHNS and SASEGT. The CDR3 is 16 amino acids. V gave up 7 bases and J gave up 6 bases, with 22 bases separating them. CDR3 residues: CASNLRTGRLVNEQFF. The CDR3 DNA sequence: TGTGCCAGCAATCTGCGCACAGGGCGATTAGTCAATGAGCAGTTCTTC.

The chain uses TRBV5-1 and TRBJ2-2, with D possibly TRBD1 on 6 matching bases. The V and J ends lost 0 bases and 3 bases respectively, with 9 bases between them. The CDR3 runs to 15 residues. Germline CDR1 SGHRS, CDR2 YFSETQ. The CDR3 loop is CASSLADRYTGELFF. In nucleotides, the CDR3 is TGCGCCAGCAGCTTGGCGGACAGATACACCGGGGAGCTGTTTTTT.

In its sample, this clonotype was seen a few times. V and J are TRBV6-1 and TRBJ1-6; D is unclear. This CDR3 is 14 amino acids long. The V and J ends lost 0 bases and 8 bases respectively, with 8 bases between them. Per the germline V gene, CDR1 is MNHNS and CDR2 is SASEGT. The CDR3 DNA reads TGTGCCAGCAGTGAAGCGGCAGGTTATTCACCCCTCCACTTT. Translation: CASSEAAGYSPLHF.

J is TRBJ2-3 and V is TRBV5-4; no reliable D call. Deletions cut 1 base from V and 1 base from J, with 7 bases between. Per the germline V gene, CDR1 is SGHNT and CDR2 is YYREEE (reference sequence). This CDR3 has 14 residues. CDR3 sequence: CASSLPGGTDTQYF. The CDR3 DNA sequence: TGTGCCAGCAGCTTGCCAGGCGGCACAGATACGCAGTATTTT.

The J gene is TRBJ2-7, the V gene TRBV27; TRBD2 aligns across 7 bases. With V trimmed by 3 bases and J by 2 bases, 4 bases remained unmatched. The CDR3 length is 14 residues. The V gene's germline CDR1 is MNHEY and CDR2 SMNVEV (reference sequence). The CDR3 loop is CASSFGRGAYEQYF. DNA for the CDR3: TGTGCCAGCAGTTTTGGTCGGGGGGCCTACGAGCAGTACTTC.